The TCR beta chain under discussion was sequenced for a study of blood T cell repertoires in COVID-19. V was cut by 6 bases and J by 0 bases, with 11 bases left in between. CDR3 length: 14 residues. CDR1 LNHDA and CDR2 SQIVND come from the germline V gene (reference sequence). Some clones are missing from TCRdb's copy, which holds only in-frame ones; the method was immunoSEQ multiplex PCR. The sample records 30,000 to 40,000 clones, more than 60% being singletons. The V gene is TRBV19, the J gene TRBJ1-2; no firm D call. The source of this sequence is a man older than 75 with active or convalescent COVID-19. Source material: peripheral blood. The DNA of the CDR3 is TGTGCCAGTAGGAGGGCAGAGGCTAACTATGGCTACACCTTC. It specifies CASRRAEANYGYTF.